The 7 T cell receptor beta chains below were found in one sample sequenced in a study of T cells after yellow fever vaccination. TCRdb recomputed calls from the 5' RACE reads with MiXCR, one row per CDR3 protein. The sample lists 250,000 to 400,000 distinct CDR3 sequences; around 4.3% were seen once. The specimen was PBMCs, collected 15 days after the yellow fever booster vaccination. The source of these receptors is a man aged 18-30 years who received the YFV17D yellow fever vaccine.

This clonotype was seen at least ten times. The genes are TRBV25-1 and TRBJ1-1, with TRBD1 matching 11 bases. There are 16 residues in the CDR3. V shed 5 bases and J 5 bases; nucleotides not matched to a gene: 10. Per germline, CDR1 MGHDK and CDR2 SYGVNS. The CDR3: CASSPGQGVGWTEAFF. The CDR3 DNA follows: TGTGCCAGCAGTCCGGGACAGGGGGTCGGTTGGACTGAAGCTTTCTTT.

The J gene is TRBJ2-7, the V gene TRBV6-5, with TRBD2 identical over 11 bases. The CDR3 totals 16 residues. The V segment lost 4 bases and the J segment 6 bases; nucleotides outside the gene matches: 11. CDR1 MNHEY and CDR2 SVGAGI come from the germline V gene. The CDR3, as DNA: TGTGCCAGCAGTTTTTCTAGCGGGGGGTCTCTGGGCGAGCAGTACTTC. Protein sequence: CASSFSSGGSLGEQYF.

This sequence joins TRBV20-1 and TRBJ1-1, with 7 bases lining up with TRBD1. This CDR3 spans 13 amino acids. Trimming removed 3 bases from V and 3 bases from J; junction bases left unmatched: 4. Germline lookup yields CDR1 DFQATT and CDR2 SNEGSKA (reference sequence). CDR3 amino acids: CSARTGMDTEAFF. The CDR3 DNA follows: TGCAGTGCTAGGACAGGGATGGACACTGAAGCTTTCTTT.

The sample holds many counts of this clonotype. This chain connects TRBV5-1 to TRBJ2-2, with 9 bases identical to TRBD1. Germline V CDR1 and CDR2: SGHRS, YFSETQ. The CDR3 has 18 residues. V shed 3 bases, J shed 2 bases, and the junction held 11 bases outside the gene matches. The CDR3 spells CASSSLGQGKLNTGELFF. In DNA form, the CDR3 reads TGCGCCAGCAGCTCACTAGGACAGGGGAAGCTTAACACCGGGGAGCTGTTTTTT. The variable domain in full, with the rest retrieved from reference TRBV5-1 and TRBJ2-2, is KAGVTQTPRYLIKTRGQQVTLSCSPISGHRSVSWYQQTPGQGLQFLFEYFSETQRNKGNFPGRFSGRQFSNSRSEMNVSTLELGDSALYLCASSSLGQGKLNTGELFFGEGSRLTVL.

This clonotype occurred many times. The chain has TRBV19 and TRBJ1-4; D might be TRBD1 (5 bases). The V gene's germline CDR1 is LNHDA and CDR2 SQIVND (reference sequence). The ends were cut back, 7 bases at V and 7 bases at J, with 16 bases in the middle. CDR3 size: 14 residues. In DNA form, the CDR3 reads TGTGCCAGTACCATTGACAGAGGTGGTGAAAAACTGTTTTTT. Its protein is CASTIDRGGEKLFF. Full variable domain (missing parts from reference TRBV19 and TRBJ1-4): DGGITQSPKYLFRKEGQNVTLSCEQNLNHDAMYWYRQDPGQGLRLIYYSQIVNDFQKGDIAEGYSVSREKKESFPLTVTSAQKNPTAFYLCASTIDRGGEKLFFGSGTQLSVL.

This clonotype was counted many times. The J gene is TRBJ2-2, the V gene TRBV7-3; D is perhaps TRBD2 (6 bases). This CDR3 comprises 14 residues. V was cut by 5 bases and J by 1 base, with 8 bases left in between. CDR1 and CDR2 from the germline V gene are SGHTA and FQGTGA. CDR3 sequence reads: CASSERVNTGELFF. DNA for the CDR3: TGTGCCAGCAGCGAGCGGGTGAACACCGGGGAGCTGTTTTTT.

This clonotype was seen ten or more times. V gene TRBV7-2 combines with J gene TRBJ1-5; 7 bases agree with TRBD1. Losses at the gene ends were 3 bases for V and 3 bases for J; bases not matched to a gene: 5. The germline V gene has CDR1 SGHTA and CDR2 FQGNSA. This CDR3 is built from 15 residues. The CDR3 reads CASSFGRGNNQPQHF. The CDR3 region has the DNA TGTGCCAGCAGCTTTGGCAGGGGGAACAATCAGCCCCAGCATTTT.